Listed below are T cell receptor beta chains from one sample, sequenced in a study of T cells after posttransplantation cyclophosphamide. Clones were sequenced by immunoSEQ multiplex PCR, and TCRdb holds only the in-frame ones, with some missing. The sample yields over 30,000 clones, without any singletons. The sequenced sample consisted of PBMCs. The receptors were sampled from a girl aged 5-17 years in good health, CMV-negative, and a related stem cell transplant donor. Both conserved end residues are part of each CDR3. A D gene is named only where the DNA matches it firmly. Expanded clones get a size class; other rows say once, few or many, or leave the size out.

many	TRBV2	.	TRBJ2-1	11	TGTGCCAGCAGTGCGTACAATGAGCAGTTCTTC	CASSAYNEQFF
few	TRBV5-6	TRBD2	TRBJ2-5	16	TGTGCCAGCAGCTGGGCCGCGGGTCTAGCGGGAGATGTGGAGTACTTC	CASSWAAGLAGDVEYF
many	TRBV11-3	.	TRBJ2-3	16	TGTGCCAGCAGCTTAGATCGAGGCAATCCCACAGATACGCAGTATTTT	CASSLDRGNPTDTQYF
few	TRBV28	.	TRBJ1-5	16	TGTGCCAGCGGACGAAGGGGGGGCTTTCGCAATCAGCCCCAGCATTTT	CASGRRGGFRNQPQHF
many	TRBV19	.	TRBJ1-2	14	TGTGCCAGTAGTCTCCGGTCCTCCCCCAATGGCTACACCTTC	CASSLRSSPNGYTF
.	TRBV19	.	TRBJ2-5	15	TGTGCCAGTAGTATGAGGAGGGACAGAAAAGAGACCCAGTACTTC	CASSMRRDRKETQYF
many	TRBV5-8	.	TRBJ1-5	15	TGTGCCAGCAGCTTGAAGGGGGACGGCTATCAGCCCCAGCATTTT	CASSLKGDGYQPQHF
few	TRBV5-1	.	TRBJ1-2	13	TGCGCCAGCACCGACTCGGTCGGGGATGGCTACACCTTC	CASTDSVGDGYTF
.	TRBV5-6	.	TRBJ2-7	14	TGTGCCAGCAGCTTGCGTAGGCCTTGGGGCGAGCAGTACTTC	CASSLRRPWGEQYF
.	TRBV28	TRBD1	TRBJ1-2	16	TGTGCCAGCAGTGCCTTCGGACAGGCCCCTAACTATGGCTACACCTTC	CASSAFGQAPNYGYTF
.	TRBV27	TRBD1	TRBJ1-6	21	TGTGCCAGCAGTCGTTTACCTGTAGGGACAGGGGTCCTTACTTATAATTCACCCCTCCACTTT	CASSRLPVGTGVLTYNSPLHF
many	TRBV27	.	TRBJ1-1	19	TGTGCCAGCAGTAAAATCCATTCGCCCGGGGGGGTCGGGGACACTGAAGCTTTCTTT	CASSKIHSPGGVGDTEAFF
.	TRBV6-5	.	TRBJ2-7	13	TGTGCCAGCAGCTCTTCCGGGAGAAACGAGCAGTACTTC	CASSSSGRNEQYF
many	TRBV5-4	TRBD2	TRBJ2-2	16	TGTGCCAGCAGCTTGTTCGGGGGGAAGAACACCGGGGAGCTGTTTTTT	CASSLFGGKNTGELFF
many	TRBV18	.	TRBJ1-3	16	TGTGCCAGCTCAACGCTCTCAGGGTCGCGAGGAAACACCATATATTTT	CASSTLSGSRGNTIYF
many	TRBV2	.	TRBJ1-5	14	TGTGCCAGCAGCCGCAGGGCTAGCAATCAGCCCCAGCATTTT	CASSRRASNQPQHF
many	TRBV5-4	TRBD1	TRBJ1-1	13	TGTGCCAGCAGCTCGTTGACAGGGGCTGAAGCTTTCTTT	CASSSLTGAEAFF
many	TRBV19	.	TRBJ1-2	13	TGTGCCAGTAGTATAACAGGGCGCGAAGGCTACACCTTC	CASSITGREGYTF
many	TRBV21-1	.	TRBJ2-5	15	TGTGCCAGCAGCAAAGGAGAGGCCGGAGACGAGACCCAGTACTTC	CASSKGEAGDETQYF
.	TRBV5-1	.	TRBJ2-6	16	TGCGCCAGCAGCTTGCGCGGGGGCGGAGGGGCCAACGTCCTGACTTTC	CASSLRGGGGANVLTF
many	TRBV19	TRBD2	TRBJ2-2	16	TGTGCCAGTAGTATTGCTAGCGGGATGGGAACCGGGGAGCTGTTTTTT	CASSIASGMGTGELFF
many	TRBV29-1	.	TRBJ2-1	15	TGCAGCGTTGCGAAGGGGCGGAGTGCCTACAATGAGCAGTTCTTC	CSVAKGRSAYNEQFF
few	TRBV20-1	TRBD2	TRBJ2-7	11	TGCAGTGCGAGACTAGCGGGGAGGTTGGACTTC	CSARLAGRLDF
few	TRBV7-3	.	TRBJ2-3	15	TGTGCCAGCAGCCCTACGGCGGGGCGCGGAGATACGCAGTATTTT	CASSPTAGRGDTQYF
few	TRBV28	TRBD1	TRBJ1-5	15	TGTGCCAGCAGTTCGCGGGACAGAGTCCGTCAGCCCCAGCATTTT	CASSSRDRVRQPQHF
many	TRBV7-3	TRBD1	TRBJ2-1	15	TGTGCCAGCAGCTTACGGGGACAGGCCCACAATGAGCAGTTCTTC	CASSLRGQAHNEQFF
many	TRBV7-6	TRBD1	TRBJ1-1	14	TGTGCCAGCAGCTGGAGACAGGGAGGCGCTGAAGCTTTCTTT	CASSWRQGGAEAFF
.	TRBV28	.	TRBJ1-2	13	TGTGCCAGCCGAAGCGCGGGGGGTAGTGGCTACACCTTC	CASRSAGGSGYTF
few	TRBV27	.	TRBJ1-1	14	TGTGCCAGCAGTTTAAGAGGGGGGAACACTGAAGCTTTCTTT	CASSLRGGNTEAFF
few	TRBV5-1	.	TRBJ2-7	12	TGCGCCAGTGGAGATGTATCCTACGAGCAGTACTTC	CASGDVSYEQYF
many	TRBV4-1	.	TRBJ1-1	15	TGCGCCAGCAGCCAAACCAACAGGGAGGGCACTGAAGCTTTCTTT	CASSQTNREGTEAFF
many	TRBV6-5	.	TRBJ2-7	16	TGTGCCAGCAGTTACTTACCCCCGGACAGATCCTACGAGCAGTACTTC	CASSYLPPDRSYEQYF
.	TRBV29-1	TRBD1	TRBJ1-5	13	TGCAGCGTTCAGGGCAGGGGGAATCAGCCCCAGCATTTT	CSVQGRGNQPQHF
many	TRBV6-5	.	TRBJ2-2	14	TGTGCCAGCAGTTACTCGAGTGTCACCGGGGAGCTGTTTTTT	CASSYSSVTGELFF
many	TRBV5-4	TRBD2	TRBJ2-7	15	TGTGCCAGCAGATCCGGACTAGCGGACTCCTACGAGCAGTACTTC	CASRSGLADSYEQYF
.	TRBV9	.	TRBJ1-2	15	TGTGCCAGCAGGGACAGCGGGGGAACTAACTATGGCTACACCTTC	CASRDSGGTNYGYTF
.	TRBV7-7	.	TRBJ1-6	14	TGTGCCAGCAGCTTATCGCAGTATAATTCACCCCTCCACTTT	CASSLSQYNSPLHF
many	TRBV2	TRBD1	TRBJ1-4	12	TGTGCCAGTGGGACAGCAAATGAAAAACTGTTTTTT	CASGTANEKLFF
many	TRBV29-1	.	TRBJ1-1	11	TGCAGCGTTGAAGAGGGGGGGAAAGCTTTCTTT	CSVEEGGKAFF
.	TRBV6-5	.	TRBJ1-1	14	TGTGCCAGCAGTATCGGGGTCCTGAACACTGAAGCTTTCTTT	CASSIGVLNTEAFF
many	TRBV28	TRBD2	TRBJ2-1	14	TGTGCCAGCAGAACTGGACTAGCGGGAGCTGAGCAGTTCTTC	CASRTGLAGAEQFF
many	TRBV30	.	TRBJ1-1	11	TGTGCCTGGAGGCAGCGCACTGAAGCTTTCTTT	CAWRQRTEAFF
few	TRBV18	TRBD1	TRBJ1-5	15	TGTGCCAGCTCACCCGGACAGGGGGCAAATCAGCCCCAGCATTTT	CASSPGQGANQPQHF
few	TRBV4-3	.	TRBJ2-7	13	TGCGCCAGCAGCCAAGACGTTTCCTACGAGCAGTACTTC	CASSQDVSYEQYF
few	TRBV5-1	TRBD1	TRBJ1-2	13	TGCGCCAGCAGCATAACAGGGGAGTATGGCTACACCTTC	CASSITGEYGYTF
many	TRBV13	.	TRBJ2-5	14	TGTGCCAGCAGCTCGCCGGGATTCCAAGAGACCCAGTACTTC	CASSSPGFQETQYF
many	TRBV14	.	TRBJ1-1	14	TGTGCCAGCAGTCCATTGGACAGACCCACTGAAGCTTTCTTT	CASSPLDRPTEAFF
many	TRBV28	.	TRBJ1-1	14	TGTGCCAGCAGTTTATTTATGGAGACGCCTGAAGCTTTCTTT	CASSLFMETPEAFF
many	TRBV19	TRBD1	TRBJ1-1	14	TGTGCCAGTAGTAACAGGGGAAGGGTGGCTGAAGCTTTCTTT	CASSNRGRVAEAFF
many	TRBV5-6	TRBD2	TRBJ2-1	14	TGTGCCAGCAGCTTGGGAGGGAGGGACAATGAGCAGTTCTTC	CASSLGGRDNEQFF
many	TRBV11-1	.	TRBJ2-7	15	TGTGCCAGCAGCTTAGCAACGTGGCTGACGGGCGAGCAGTACTTC	CASSLATWLTGEQYF
.	TRBV2	TRBD2	TRBJ2-7	15	TGTGCCAGCAGTGGGGGCGGGAGGGCCTTCCACGAGCAGTACTTC	CASSGGGRAFHEQYF
many	TRBV4-1	.	TRBJ2-1	17	TGCGCCAGCAGCCAAGGTAGATGGAGCCTCTCCTACAATGAGCAGTTCTTC	CASSQGRWSLSYNEQFF
many	TRBV11-1	.	TRBJ1-2	14	TGTGCCAGCAGCGTTCGACCAGGGGTCTATGGCTACACCTTC	CASSVRPGVYGYTF
many	TRBV10-2	.	TRBJ1-5	13	TGCGCCAGCAGTGAGTCACAGGGTTGGCCCCAGCATTTT	CASSESQGWPQHF